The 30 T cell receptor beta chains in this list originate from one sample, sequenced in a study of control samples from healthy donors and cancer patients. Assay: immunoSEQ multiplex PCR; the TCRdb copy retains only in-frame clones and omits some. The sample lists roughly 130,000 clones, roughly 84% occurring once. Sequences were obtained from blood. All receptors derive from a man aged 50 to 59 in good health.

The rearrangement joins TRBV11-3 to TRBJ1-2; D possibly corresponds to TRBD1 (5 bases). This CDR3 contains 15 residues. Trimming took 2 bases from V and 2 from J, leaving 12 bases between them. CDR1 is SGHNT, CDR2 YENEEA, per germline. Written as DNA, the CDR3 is TGTGCCAGCAGCTTACATGGGGGTTTGAACTATGGCTACACCTTC. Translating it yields CASSLHGGLNYGYTF.

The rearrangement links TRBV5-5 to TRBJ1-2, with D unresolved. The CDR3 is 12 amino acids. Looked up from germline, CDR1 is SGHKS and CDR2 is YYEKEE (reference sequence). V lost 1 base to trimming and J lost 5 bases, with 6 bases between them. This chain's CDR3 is CASSLQAYGYTF. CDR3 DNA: TGTGCCAGCAGCTTGCAGGCTTATGGCTACACCTTC.

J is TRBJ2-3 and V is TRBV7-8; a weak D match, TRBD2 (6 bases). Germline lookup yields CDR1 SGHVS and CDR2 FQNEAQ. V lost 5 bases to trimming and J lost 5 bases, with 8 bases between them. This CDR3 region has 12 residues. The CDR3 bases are TGTGCCAGCAGCCTGGGACTAGATACGCAGTATTTT. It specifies CASSLGLDTQYF.

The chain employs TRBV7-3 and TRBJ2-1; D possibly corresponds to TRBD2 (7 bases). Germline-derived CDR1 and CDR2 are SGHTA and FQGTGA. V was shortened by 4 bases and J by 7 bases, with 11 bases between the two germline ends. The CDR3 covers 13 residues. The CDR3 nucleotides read TGTGCCAGCAGCTACGGGGGGACAAATGAGCAGTTCTTC. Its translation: CASSYGGTNEQFF.

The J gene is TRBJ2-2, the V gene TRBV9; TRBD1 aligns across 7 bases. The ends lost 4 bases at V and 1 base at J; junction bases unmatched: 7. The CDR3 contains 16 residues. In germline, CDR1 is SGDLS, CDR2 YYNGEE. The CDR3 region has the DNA TGTGCCAGCAGCCCCCGGACAGGAATGAACACCGGGGAGCTGTTTTTT. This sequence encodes CASSPRTGMNTGELFF. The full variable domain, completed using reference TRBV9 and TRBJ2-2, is DSGVTQTPKHLITATGQRVTLRCSPRSGDLSVYWYQQSLDQGLQFLIQYYNGEERAKGNILERFSAQQFPDLHSELNLSSLELGDSALYFCASSPRTGMNTGELFFGEGSRLTVL.

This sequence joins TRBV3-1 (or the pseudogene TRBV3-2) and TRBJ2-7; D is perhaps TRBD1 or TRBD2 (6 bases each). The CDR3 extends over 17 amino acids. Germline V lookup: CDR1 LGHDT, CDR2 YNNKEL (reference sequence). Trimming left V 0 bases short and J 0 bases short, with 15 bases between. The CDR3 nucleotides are TGTGCCAGCAGCCAAGATAATCTAGGAGGGGGCTCCTACGAGCAGTACTTC. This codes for CASSQDNLGGGSYEQYF.

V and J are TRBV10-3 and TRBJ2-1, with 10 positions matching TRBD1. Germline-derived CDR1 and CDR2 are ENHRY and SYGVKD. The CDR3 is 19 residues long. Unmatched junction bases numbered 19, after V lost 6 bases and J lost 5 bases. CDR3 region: CAIRSSVGQGIRPDNEQFF. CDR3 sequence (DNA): TGTGCCATCAGAAGTAGTGTGGGACAGGGGATACGGCCCGACAATGAGCAGTTCTTC.

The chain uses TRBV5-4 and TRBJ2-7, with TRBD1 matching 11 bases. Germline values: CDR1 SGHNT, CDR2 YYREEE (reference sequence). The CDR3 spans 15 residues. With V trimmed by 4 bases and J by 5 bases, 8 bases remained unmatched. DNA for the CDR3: TGTGCCAGCAGCAGGGGGGGACAGGGGGACAACGAGCAGTACTTC. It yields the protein CASSRGGQGDNEQYF.

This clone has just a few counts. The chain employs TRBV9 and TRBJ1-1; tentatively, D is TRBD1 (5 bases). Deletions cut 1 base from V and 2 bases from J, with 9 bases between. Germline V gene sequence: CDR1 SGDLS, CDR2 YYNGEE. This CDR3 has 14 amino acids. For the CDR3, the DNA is TGTGCCAGCAGCGTACGCGGGGGAAACACTGAAGCTTTCTTT. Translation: CASSVRGGNTEAFF.

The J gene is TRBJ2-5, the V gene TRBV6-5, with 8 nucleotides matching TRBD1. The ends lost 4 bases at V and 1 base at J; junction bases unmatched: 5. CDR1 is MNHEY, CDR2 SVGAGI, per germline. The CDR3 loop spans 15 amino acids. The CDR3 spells CASSWGDRPQETQYF. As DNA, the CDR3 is TGTGCCAGCAGTTGGGGGGACAGGCCCCAAGAGACCCAGTACTTC.

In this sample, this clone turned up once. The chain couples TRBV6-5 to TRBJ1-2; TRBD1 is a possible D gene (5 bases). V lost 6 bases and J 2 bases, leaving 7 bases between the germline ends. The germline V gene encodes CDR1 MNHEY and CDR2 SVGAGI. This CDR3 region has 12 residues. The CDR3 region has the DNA TGTGCCAGCAGCCGGGACAACTATGGCTACACCTTC. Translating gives CASSRDNYGYTF.

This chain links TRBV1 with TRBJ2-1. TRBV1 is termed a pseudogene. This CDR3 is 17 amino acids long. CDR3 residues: CTSSQRFRGGGYNEQFF. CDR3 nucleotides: TGCACCAGCAGCCAACGATTCAGGGGGGGCGGGTACAATGAGCAGTTCTTC.

CDR3 loop: CASSRKGGGTYNEQFF. CDR3 DNA sequence: TGTGCCAGCAGCCGCAAGGGCGGGGGGACCTACAATGAGCAGTTCTTC. The gene calls are TRBV3-1 (or the pseudogene TRBV3-2) and TRBJ2-1, with TRBD2 matching over 8 bases. Germline values: CDR1 LGHDT, CDR2 YNNKEL (reference sequence). The CDR3 extends over 16 amino acids. The V and J ends lost 4 bases and 2 bases, in that order; junction bases with no gene match: 7.

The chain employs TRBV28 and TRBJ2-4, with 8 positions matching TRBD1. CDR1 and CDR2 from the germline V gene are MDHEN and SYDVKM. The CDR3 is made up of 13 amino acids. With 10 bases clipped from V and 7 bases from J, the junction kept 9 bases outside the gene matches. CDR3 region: CATGQGMVNIQYF. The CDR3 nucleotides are TGTGCCACCGGACAGGGAATGGTCAACATTCAGTACTTC.

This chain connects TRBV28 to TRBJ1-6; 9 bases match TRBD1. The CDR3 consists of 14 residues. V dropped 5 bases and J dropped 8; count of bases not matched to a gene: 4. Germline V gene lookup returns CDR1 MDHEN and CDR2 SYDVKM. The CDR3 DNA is TGTGCCAGCAGTCAGGGACAGGGTTATTCACCCCTCCACTTT. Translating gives CASSQGQGYSPLHF.

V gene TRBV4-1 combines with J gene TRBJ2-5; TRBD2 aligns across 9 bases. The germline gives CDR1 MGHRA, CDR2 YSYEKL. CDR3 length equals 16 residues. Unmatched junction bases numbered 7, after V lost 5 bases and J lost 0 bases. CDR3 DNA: TGCGCCAGCAGCAGAAGCGGGGGGATGTACCAAGAGACCCAGTACTTC. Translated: CASSRSGGMYQETQYF.

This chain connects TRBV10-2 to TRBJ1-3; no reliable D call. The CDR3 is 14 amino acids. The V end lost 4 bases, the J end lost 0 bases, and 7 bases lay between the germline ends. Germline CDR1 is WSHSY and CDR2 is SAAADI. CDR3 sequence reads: CASSGSRSGNTIYF. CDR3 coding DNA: TGCGCCAGCAGTGGCAGCCGCTCTGGAAACACCATATATTTT.

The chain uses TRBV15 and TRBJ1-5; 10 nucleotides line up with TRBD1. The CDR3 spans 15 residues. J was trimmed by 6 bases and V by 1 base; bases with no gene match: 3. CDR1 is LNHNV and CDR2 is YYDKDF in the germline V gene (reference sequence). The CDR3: CATSRGQGAGQPQHF. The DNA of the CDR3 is TGTGCCACCAGCAGAGGACAGGGGGCTGGTCAGCCCCAGCATTTT. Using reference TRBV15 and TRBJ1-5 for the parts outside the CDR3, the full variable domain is DAMVIQNPRYQVTQFGKPVTLSCSQTLNHNVMYWYQQKSSQAPKLLFHYYDKDFNNEADTPDNFQSRRPNTSFCFLDIRSPGLGDTAMYLCATSRGQGAGQPQHFGDGTRLSIL.

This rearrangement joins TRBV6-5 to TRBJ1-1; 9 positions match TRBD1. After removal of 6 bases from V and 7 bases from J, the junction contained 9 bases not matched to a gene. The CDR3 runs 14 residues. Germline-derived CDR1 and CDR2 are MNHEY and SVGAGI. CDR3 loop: CASRKQGAGGEAFF. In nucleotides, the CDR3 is TGTGCCAGCAGGAAACAGGGGGCCGGCGGTGAAGCTTTCTTT.

This CDR3 reads CASSYRDFQETQYF. The CDR3 DNA reads as TGTGCCAGCAGCTATCGGGACTTCCAAGAGACCCAGTACTTC. The chain combines TRBV7-9 with TRBJ2-5, with TRBD2 as a possible D gene (6 bases). Germline CDR1 is SEHNR and CDR2 is FQNEAQ (reference sequence). The length of the CDR3 is 14 residues. The ends were cut back, 4 bases at V and 1 base at J, with 10 bases in the middle.

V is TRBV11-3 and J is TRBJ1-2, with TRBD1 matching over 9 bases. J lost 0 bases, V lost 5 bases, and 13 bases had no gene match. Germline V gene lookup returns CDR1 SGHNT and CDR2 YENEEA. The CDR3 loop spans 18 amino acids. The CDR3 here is CASSVAGTGISSNYGYTF. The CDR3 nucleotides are TGTGCCAGCAGCGTAGCCGGGACAGGGATATCCTCTAACTATGGCTACACCTTC.

CDR3 in DNA: TGTGCCATCAGTGGGTCTTCAGGCACAAGCAATCAGCCCCAGCATTTT. This gives the protein CAISGSSGTSNQPQHF. The V gene is TRBV10-3, the J gene TRBJ1-5; D gene unclear. Deletions cut 4 bases from V and 1 base from J, with 14 bases between. Germline loops: CDR1 ENHRY, CDR2 SYGVKD. The CDR3 is 16 residues long.

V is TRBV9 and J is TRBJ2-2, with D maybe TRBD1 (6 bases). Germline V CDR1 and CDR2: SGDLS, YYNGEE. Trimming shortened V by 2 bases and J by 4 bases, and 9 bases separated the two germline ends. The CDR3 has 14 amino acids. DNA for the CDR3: TGTGCCAGCAGCGTGGGACACTCCACCGGGGAGCTGTTTTTT. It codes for CASSVGHSTGELFF.

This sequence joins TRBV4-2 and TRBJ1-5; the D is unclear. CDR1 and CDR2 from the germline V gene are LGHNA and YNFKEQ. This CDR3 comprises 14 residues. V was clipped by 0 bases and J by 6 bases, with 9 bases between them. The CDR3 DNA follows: TGTGCCAGCAGCCAAGATCGGGGTGGTCAGCCCCAGCATTTT. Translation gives CASSQDRGGQPQHF.

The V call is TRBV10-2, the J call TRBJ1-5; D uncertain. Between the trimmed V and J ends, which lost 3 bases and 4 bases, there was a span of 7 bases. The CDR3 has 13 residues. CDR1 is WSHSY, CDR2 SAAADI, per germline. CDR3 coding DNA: TGCGCCAGCAGTGATTTCGTGAATCAGCCCCAGCATTTT. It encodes CASSDFVNQPQHF.

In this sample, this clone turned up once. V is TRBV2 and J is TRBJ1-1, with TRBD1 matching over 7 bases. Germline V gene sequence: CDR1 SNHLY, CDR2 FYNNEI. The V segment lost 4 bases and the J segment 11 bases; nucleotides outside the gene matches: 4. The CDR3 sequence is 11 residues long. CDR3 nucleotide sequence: TGTGCCAGCAGTGCACAGGGGTTGGCTTTCTTT. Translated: CASSAQGLAFF.

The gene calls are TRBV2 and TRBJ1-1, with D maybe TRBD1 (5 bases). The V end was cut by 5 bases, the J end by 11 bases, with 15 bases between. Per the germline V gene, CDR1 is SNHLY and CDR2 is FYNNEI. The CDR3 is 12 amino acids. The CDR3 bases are TGTGCCAGCAGTTGGGACGGTGGAGGGGCTTTCTTT. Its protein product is CASSWDGGGAFF.

CDR3 sequence reads: CASSVQGSDTQYF. The CDR3 region has the DNA TGTGCCAGTAGTGTTCAGGGGTCAGATACGCAGTATTTT. J is TRBJ2-3 and V is TRBV19, with a possible D match to TRBD1 (6 bases). V was clipped by 5 bases and J by 4 bases, with 10 bases between them. The germline gives CDR1 LNHDA, CDR2 SQIVND (reference sequence). This CDR3 is built from 13 residues.

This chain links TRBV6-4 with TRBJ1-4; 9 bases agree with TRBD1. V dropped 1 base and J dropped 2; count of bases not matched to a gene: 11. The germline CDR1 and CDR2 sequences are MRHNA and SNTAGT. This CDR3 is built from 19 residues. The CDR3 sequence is CASSDCRDRAYFTNEKLFF. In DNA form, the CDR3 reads TGTGCCAGCAGTGACTGTCGGGACAGGGCATATTTTACTAATGAAAAACTGTTTTTT.

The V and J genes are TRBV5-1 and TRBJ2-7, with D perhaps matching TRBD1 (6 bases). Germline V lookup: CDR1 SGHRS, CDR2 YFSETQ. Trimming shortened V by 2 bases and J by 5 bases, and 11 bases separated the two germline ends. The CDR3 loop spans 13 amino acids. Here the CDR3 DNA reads TGCGCCAGCAGCTTCGCAGGGGTTGACGAGCAGTACTTC. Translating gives CASSFAGVDEQYF.